What follows are 21 T cell receptor beta chains derived from one specimen sequenced in a study of beta chain features in type 1 diabetes. Of the isolated RNA, all was reverse transcribed, and so the sequenced material was expressed TCRB transcripts. Data came from immunoSEQ multiplex PCR; TCRdb stores just in-frame clones and leaves some out. The table shows nearly 250,000 clones, with under 70% occurring only once. What was sequenced was naive CD4+ T cells from blood. The receptor set was obtained from a young man in good health.

This CDR3 is CASSLAGRSYGYTF. In DNA, the CDR3 is TGTGCCAGCAGCTTGGCCGGCAGGTCCTATGGCTACACCTTC. J is TRBJ1-2 and V is TRBV5-6; no reliable D call. Trimming took off 0 bases at V and 4 bases at J, with 10 bases between the two ends. CDR1 is SGHDT, CDR2 YYEEEE, per germline. The CDR3 covers 14 residues.

This sequence joins TRBV27 and TRBJ2-5; 9 nucleotides line up with TRBD1. Germline V gives CDR1 MNHEY, CDR2 SMNVEV (reference sequence). The CDR3 totals 15 residues. The V segment lost 6 bases and the J segment 8 bases; nucleotides outside the gene matches: 13. The CDR3 coding sequence is TGTGCCAGCAGACGTGTGGGACAGGGCCCCGAAACCCAGTACTTC. It is translated as CASRRVGQGPETQYF.

The rearrangement links TRBV30 to TRBJ2-7, with unresolved D. Germline V lookup: CDR1 GTSNPN, CDR2 SVGIG (reference sequence). CDR3 size: 11 residues. V was pared by 5 bases and J by 3 bases, with 8 bases between. As DNA, the CDR3 is TGTGCCTGGGGGCCCATCTACGAGCAGTACTTC. Amino acids: CAWGPIYEQYF.

The V gene is TRBV11-1, the J gene TRBJ2-1, with TRBD1 as a possible D gene (5 bases). Germline assignment: CDR1 SGHAT and CDR2 FQDESV (reference sequence). Trimming left V 8 bases short and J 0 bases short, with 11 bases between. The CDR3 contains 14 residues. CDR3 in DNA: TGTGCCAGCTCCAGGGTGAGCTCCTACAATGAGCAGTTCTTC. It codes for CASSRVSSYNEQFF.

The chain uses TRBV6-1 and TRBJ2-7; no firm D call. The CDR3 length is 10 residues. The V gene lost 5 bases and the J gene lost 2 bases, with 1 base spanning the gap. Germline V lookup: CDR1 MNHNS, CDR2 SASEGT. CDR3 protein: CASSTYEQYF. CDR3 bases: TGTGCCAGCAGTACCTACGAGCAGTACTTC.

This clone appeared a single time. The chain carries TRBV5-6 and TRBJ2-7; D unresolved. CDR1 SGHDT and CDR2 YYEEEE come from the germline V gene. The CDR3 loop spans 11 amino acids. V was pared by 3 bases and J by 1 base, with 2 bases between. The CDR3 is CASSYSYEQYF. DNA of the CDR3: TGTGCCAGCAGCTATTCCTACGAGCAGTACTTC.

There are a few counts of this clone. As DNA, the CDR3 is TGTGCCAGCAGGAACAGGGGAGACACTGAAGCTTTCTTT. Protein product: CASRNRGDTEAFF. The chain employs TRBV25-1 and TRBJ1-1, with 7 bases that match TRBD1. Germline CDR1 MGHDK, CDR2 SYGVNS. The ends lost 6 bases at V and 3 bases at J; junction bases unmatched: 4. The CDR3 is 13 residues long.

The chain employs TRBV15 and TRBJ2-3; no firm D call. The CDR3 consists of 14 residues. Trimming shortened V by 1 base and J by 2 bases, and 7 bases separated the two germline ends. Per germline, CDR1 LNHNV and CDR2 YYDKDF (reference sequence). The DNA of the CDR3 is TGTGCCACCAGCAGAGCTCAGGACACAGATACGCAGTATTTT. It specifies CATSRAQDTDTQYF.

The chain recombines TRBV19 with TRBJ1-2, with 9 bases matching TRBD1. The germline gives CDR1 LNHDA, CDR2 SQIVND (reference sequence). This CDR3 has 16 residues. The V segment lost 5 bases and the J segment 5 bases; nucleotides outside the gene matches: 12. CDR3 residues: CASSLEGQGSLYGYTF. The CDR3 coding sequence is TGTGCCAGTAGTCTGGAGGGACAGGGATCCTTGTATGGCTACACCTTC.

V usage is TRBV30 and J usage is TRBJ2-1, with D perhaps TRBD2 (5 bases). Germline loops: CDR1 GTSNPN, CDR2 SVGIG (reference sequence). The CDR3 sequence is 13 residues long. Trimming removed 5 bases at V and 6 bases at J, with 14 bases between. The CDR3 here is CAWAAGLFNEQFF. DNA for the CDR3: TGTGCCTGGGCCGCGGGCCTCTTCAATGAGCAGTTCTTC.

The chain joins TRBV7-9 to TRBJ2-1; 10 positions agree with TRBD2. This CDR3 is 17 amino acids long. The V segment lost 1 base and the J segment 2 bases; nucleotides outside the gene matches: 5. The germline V gene encodes CDR1 SEHNR and CDR2 FQNEAQ (reference sequence). The CDR3 sequence: CASSLVPGLATYNEQFF. The CDR3 region has the DNA TGTGCCAGCAGCTTAGTACCGGGACTAGCGACCTACAATGAGCAGTTCTTC.

J is TRBJ1-1 and V is TRBV30, with 10 bases identical to TRBD1. The CDR3 contains 11 residues. The trim removed 8 bases at V and 8 bases at J, leaving 5 bases unmatched. Per the germline V gene, CDR1 is GTSNPN and CDR2 is SVGIG (reference sequence). In DNA form, the CDR3 reads TGTGCCGGGACAGGGGCCGCCGAAGCTTTCTTT. Protein: CAGTGAAEAFF.

This clone has more than one count but fewer than ten. The gene calls are TRBV7-2 and TRBJ2-3, with a weak D call TRBD2 (6 bases). Germline V gene data show CDR1 as SGHTA and CDR2 as FQGNSA. CDR3 length: 15 residues. Trimming cost V 2 bases and J 1 base, with 10 bases left between them. CDR3 DNA sequence: TGTGCCAGCAGCTTAATGACTAGAGGCACAGATACGCAGTATTTT. Its protein is CASSLMTRGTDTQYF. The variable domain in full, with the rest retrieved from reference TRBV7-2 and TRBJ2-3, is GAGVSQSPSNKVTEKGKDVELRCDPISGHTALYWYRQSLGQGLEFLIYFQGNSAPDKSGLPSDRFSAERTGGSVSTLTIQRTQQEDSAVYLCASSLMTRGTDTQYFGPGTRLTVL.

The chain employs TRBV2 and TRBJ2-4; D is tentatively TRBD1 or TRBD2 (6 bases each). The CDR3 covers 14 residues. V was pared by 6 bases and J by 8 bases, with 17 bases between. Germline assignment: CDR1 SNHLY and CDR2 FYNNEI. The DNA of the CDR3 is TGTGCCAGCAGCGGGGGCCTAGCAGTCGACATTCAGTACTTC. Translating it yields CASSGGLAVDIQYF.

J is TRBJ2-7 and V is TRBV29-1, with TRBD1 matching over 12 bases. V shed 1 base and J 6 bases; nucleotides not matched to a gene: 10. The germline V gene encodes CDR1 SQVTM and CDR2 ANQGSEA. There are 16 residues in the CDR3. CDR3 sequence reads: CSVEGPTGQGAGEQYF. The DNA of the CDR3 is TGCAGCGTTGAAGGCCCCACGGGACAGGGGGCTGGCGAGCAGTACTTC.

J is TRBJ2-7 and V is TRBV6-6; TRBD1 aligns across 9 bases. V trimming: 5 bases; J trimming: 1 base; junction bases outside the gene matches: 6. Per the germline V gene, CDR1 is MNHNY and CDR2 is SVGAGI (reference sequence). The CDR3 runs to 15 residues. CDR3 sequence: CASSKTGGPSYEQYF. The CDR3 DNA sequence: TGTGCCAGCAGTAAAACAGGGGGCCCGTCCTACGAGCAGTACTTC.

This sequence joins TRBV27 and TRBJ2-5; D may be TRBD1 (5 bases). Trimming removed 3 bases from V and 7 bases from J, with 12 bases in between. Germline lookup yields CDR1 MNHEY and CDR2 SMNVEV (reference sequence). The CDR3 spans 13 residues. This CDR3 reads CASSFIGQGTQYF. CDR3 sequence (DNA): TGTGCCAGCAGTTTTATCGGTCAGGGGACCCAGTACTTC.

The V call is TRBV15, the J call TRBJ2-5; weak D call: TRBD1 (5 bases). Germline CDR1 reads LNHNV; CDR2 reads YYDKDF (reference sequence). The CDR3 sequence is 11 residues long. The ends were cut back, 5 bases at V and 8 bases at J, with 9 bases in the middle. CDR3 loop: CATSGQGTQYF. The CDR3 DNA is TGTGCCACCAGCGGACAAGGAACCCAGTACTTC.

The V gene is TRBV5-6, the J gene TRBJ2-7; 8 bases match TRBD2. Trimming cost V 4 bases and J 0 bases; bases outside gene matches: 9. This CDR3 region has 16 residues. CDR1 is SGHDT, CDR2 YYEEEE, per germline. The CDR3 spells CASSPTTSGSSYEQYF. The CDR3 nucleotides read TGTGCCAGCAGCCCTACAACTAGCGGCAGCTCCTACGAGCAGTACTTC.

This chain joins TRBV30 and TRBJ1-1; the D gene is possibly TRBD1 (6 bases). Germline CDR1 and CDR2: GTSNPN and SVGIG (reference sequence). The CDR3 has 15 amino acids. The V end was cut by 4 bases, the J end by 5 bases, with 20 bases between. The CDR3 sequence is CAWTRGVNGETEAFF. The CDR3 DNA follows: TGTGCCTGGACCAGGGGCGTGAACGGTGAAACTGAAGCTTTCTTT.

V usage is TRBV13 and J usage is TRBJ1-2; a possible D gene is TRBD1 (6 bases). The CDR3 consists of 15 residues. Germline-derived CDR1 and CDR2 are PRHDT and FYEKMQ (reference sequence). V dropped 5 bases and J dropped 4 bases, with 17 bases sitting between them. The CDR3 sequence is CASSPRARGLYGYTF. The CDR3 region has the DNA TGTGCCAGCAGCCCTAGGGCCAGGGGACTCTATGGCTACACCTTC.